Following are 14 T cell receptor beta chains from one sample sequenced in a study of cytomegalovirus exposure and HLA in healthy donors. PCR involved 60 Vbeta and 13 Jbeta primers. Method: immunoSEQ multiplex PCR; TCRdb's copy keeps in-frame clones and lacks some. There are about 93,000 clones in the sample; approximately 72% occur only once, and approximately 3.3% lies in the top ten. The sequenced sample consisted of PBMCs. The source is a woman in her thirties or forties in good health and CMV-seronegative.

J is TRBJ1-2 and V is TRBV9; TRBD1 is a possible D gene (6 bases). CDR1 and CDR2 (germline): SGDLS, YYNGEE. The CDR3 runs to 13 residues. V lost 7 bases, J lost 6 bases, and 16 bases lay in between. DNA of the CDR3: TGTGCCAGCGCGGACAGTGTGGGCCATGGCTACACCTTC. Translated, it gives CASADSVGHGYTF.

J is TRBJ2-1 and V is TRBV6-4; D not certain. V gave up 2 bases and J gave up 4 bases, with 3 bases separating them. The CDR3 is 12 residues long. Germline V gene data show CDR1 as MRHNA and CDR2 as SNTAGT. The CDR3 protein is CASSDLYNEQFF. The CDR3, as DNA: TGTGCCAGCAGTGACCTGTACAATGAGCAGTTCTTC.

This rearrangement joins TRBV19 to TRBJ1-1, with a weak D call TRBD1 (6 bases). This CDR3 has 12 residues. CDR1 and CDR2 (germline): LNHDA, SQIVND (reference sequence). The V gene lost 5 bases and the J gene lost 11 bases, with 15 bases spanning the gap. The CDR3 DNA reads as TGTGCCAGTAGTCTCCCGGGGGGGGCGGCTTTCTTT. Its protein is CASSLPGGAAFF.

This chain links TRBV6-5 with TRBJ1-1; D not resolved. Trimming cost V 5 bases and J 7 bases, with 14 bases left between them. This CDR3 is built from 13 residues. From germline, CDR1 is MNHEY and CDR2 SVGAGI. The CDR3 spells CASSPPSLREAFF. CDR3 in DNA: TGTGCCAGCAGTCCCCCCTCTTTGCGTGAAGCTTTCTTT.

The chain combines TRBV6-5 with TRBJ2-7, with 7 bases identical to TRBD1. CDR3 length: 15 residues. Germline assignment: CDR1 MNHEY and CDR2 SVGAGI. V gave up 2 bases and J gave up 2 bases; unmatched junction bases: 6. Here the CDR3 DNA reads TGTGCCAGCAGTTACCGACAGGGTAGGGCCTACGAGCAGTACTTC. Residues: CASSYRQGRAYEQYF.

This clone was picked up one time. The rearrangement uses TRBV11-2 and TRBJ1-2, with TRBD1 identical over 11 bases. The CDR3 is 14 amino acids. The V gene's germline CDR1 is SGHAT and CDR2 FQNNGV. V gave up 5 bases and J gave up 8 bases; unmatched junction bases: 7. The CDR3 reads CASSPGQGALGYTF. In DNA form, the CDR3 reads TGTGCCAGCAGCCCCGGACAGGGGGCACTAGGCTACACCTTC.

In nucleotides, the CDR3 is TGCGCCAGCAGCGGGGGACTCATAAGCTATGGCTACACCTTC. Protein: CASSGGLISYGYTF. This chain uses TRBV5-1 with TRBJ1-2; D is possibly TRBD1 (5 bases). The ends were cut back, 4 bases at V and 4 bases at J, with 14 bases in the middle. Germline-derived CDR1 and CDR2 are SGHRS and YFSETQ. The CDR3 length is 14 residues.

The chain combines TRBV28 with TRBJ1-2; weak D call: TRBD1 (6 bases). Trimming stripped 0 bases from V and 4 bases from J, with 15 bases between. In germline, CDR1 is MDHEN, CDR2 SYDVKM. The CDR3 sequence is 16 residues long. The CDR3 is CASSLWQGLGAYGYTF. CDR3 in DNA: TGTGCCAGCAGTTTATGGCAGGGGCTGGGAGCCTATGGCTACACCTTC.

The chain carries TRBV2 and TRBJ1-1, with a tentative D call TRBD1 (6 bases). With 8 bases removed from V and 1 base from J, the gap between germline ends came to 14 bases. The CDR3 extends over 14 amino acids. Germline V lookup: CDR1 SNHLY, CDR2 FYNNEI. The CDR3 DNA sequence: TGTGCCAGCCTCCCAGGACAGTGGAACACTGAAGCTTTCTTT. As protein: CASLPGQWNTEAFF.

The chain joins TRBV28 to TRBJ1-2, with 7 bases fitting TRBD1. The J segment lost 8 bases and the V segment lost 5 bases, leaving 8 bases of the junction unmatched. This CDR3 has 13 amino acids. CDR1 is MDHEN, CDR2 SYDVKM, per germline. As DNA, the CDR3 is TGTGCCAGCAGTGTGATGACAGGGATCGGCTACACCTTC. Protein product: CASSVMTGIGYTF.

CDR3 in amino acids: CASSGSEQYF. The CDR3 nucleotides are TGTGCCAGCAGTGGGAGTGAGCAGTACTTC. This chain joins TRBV5-4 and TRBJ2-7; D perhaps matches TRBD2 (5 bases). Trimming shortened V by 5 bases and J by 7 bases, and 7 bases separated the two germline ends. In germline, CDR1 is SGHNT, CDR2 YYREEE (reference sequence). The CDR3 spans 10 residues. The full variable domain, its missing parts supplied by reference TRBV5-4 and TRBJ2-7, is ETGVTQSPTHLIKTRGQQVTLRCSSQSGHNTVSWYQQALGQGPQFIFQYYREEENGRGNFPPRFSGLQFPNYSSELNVNALELDDSALYLCASSGSEQYFGPGTRLTVT.

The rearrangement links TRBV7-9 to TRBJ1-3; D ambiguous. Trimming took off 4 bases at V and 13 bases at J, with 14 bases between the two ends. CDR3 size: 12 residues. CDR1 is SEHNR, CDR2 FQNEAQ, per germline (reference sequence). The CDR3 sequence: CASSSTTKTIYF. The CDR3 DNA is TGTGCCAGCAGCTCAACTACCAAAACAATATATTTT.

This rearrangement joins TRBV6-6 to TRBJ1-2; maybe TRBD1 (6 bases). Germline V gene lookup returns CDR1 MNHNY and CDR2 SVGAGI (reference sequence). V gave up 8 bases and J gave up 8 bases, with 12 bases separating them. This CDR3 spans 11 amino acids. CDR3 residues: CASEGGRGYTF. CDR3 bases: TGTGCCAGCGAAGGGGGTAGGGGCTACACCTTC.

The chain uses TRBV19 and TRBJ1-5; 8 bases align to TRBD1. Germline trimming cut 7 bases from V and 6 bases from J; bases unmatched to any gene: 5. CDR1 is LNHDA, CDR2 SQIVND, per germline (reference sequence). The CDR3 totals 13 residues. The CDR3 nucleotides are TGTGCCAGTAAAATACAGGGGGTTCAGCCCCAGCATTTT. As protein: CASKIQGVQPQHF.